A single sample is the source of the 16 T cell receptor beta chains below, sequenced in a study of control samples from healthy donors and cancer patients. The protocol was immunoSEQ multiplex PCR, while the TCRdb copy is restricted to in-frame clones and leaves out a portion. The data contain 60,000 to 75,000 clones, 83% of them singletons. The specimen sequenced was blood. The receptor source for this set is a man in his sixties in good health.

In its sample, this clone is large. The chain has TRBV2 and TRBJ1-5, with D hard to call. Per the germline V gene, CDR1 is SNHLY and CDR2 is FYNNEI. This CDR3 is built from 13 residues. Trimming shortened V by 8 bases and J by 0 bases, and 8 bases separated the two germline ends. The CDR3 here is CASDRDSNQPQHF. Written as DNA, the CDR3 is TGTGCCAGCGACCGAGATAGCAATCAGCCCCAGCATTTT.

The chain couples TRBV5-1 to TRBJ2-7, with TRBD2 identical over 8 bases. Germline-derived CDR1 and CDR2 are SGHRS and YFSETQ. Trimming at V came to 0 bases and at J to 3 bases, leaving 5 bases not matched to a gene. The CDR3 is made up of 15 amino acids. This chain's CDR3 is CASSLGGTSNYEQYF. The CDR3, as DNA: TGCGCCAGCAGCTTGGGAGGGACTAGTAACTACGAGCAGTACTTC.

This chain links TRBV29-1 with TRBJ2-1; maybe TRBD1 (5 bases). The germline gives CDR1 SQVTM, CDR2 ANQGSEA. This CDR3 is 11 amino acids long. Trimming removed 7 bases from V and 4 bases from J, with 8 bases in between. CDR3 coding DNA: TGCAGCGGTGACAGATACAATGAGCAGTTCTTC. Amino acids: CSGDRYNEQFF.

The gene calls are TRBV11-2 and TRBJ2-7, with a tentative D call TRBD2 (6 bases). Trimming cost V 5 bases and J 3 bases, with 14 bases left between them. The CDR3 extends over 14 amino acids. CDR1 and CDR2 from the germline V gene are SGHAT and FQNNGV. The CDR3 sequence: CASSEGLANYEQYF. The CDR3 nucleotides read TGTGCCAGCAGCGAAGGGCTAGCGAACTACGAGCAGTACTTC.

This clone was counted a few times. The V call is TRBV2, the J call TRBJ2-5; D remains ambiguous. Germline-derived CDR1 and CDR2 are SNHLY and FYNNEI. V lost 5 bases, J lost 0 bases, and 13 bases lay in between. This CDR3 has 15 amino acids. The chain's CDR3 is CASSPQETYQETQYF. The CDR3 nucleotides are TGTGCCAGCAGTCCCCAGGAGACCTACCAAGAGACCCAGTACTTC.

CDR3 nucleotide sequence: TGCGCCAGCAAGCGAGAGAGGACTAGCGGCACAGATACGCAGTATTTT. Translation gives CASKRERTSGTDTQYF. The chain has TRBV4-3 and TRBJ2-3, with TRBD2 matching over 9 bases. Losses at the gene ends were 7 bases for V and 1 base for J; bases not matched to a gene: 9. CDR1 is LGHNA and CDR2 is YSLEER in the germline V gene. The CDR3 contains 16 residues.

V is TRBV5-1 and J is TRBJ2-5, with TRBD1 matching 9 bases. The CDR3 loop spans 16 amino acids. Losses at the gene ends were 0 bases for V and 5 bases for J; bases not matched to a gene: 8. Germline CDR1 is SGHRS and CDR2 is YFSETQ. The CDR3 reads CASSLGGQGPQETQYF. DNA for the CDR3: TGCGCCAGCAGCTTGGGTGGACAGGGGCCCCAGGAGACCCAGTACTTC.

The rearrangement uses TRBV7-9 and TRBJ1-4; D may be TRBD1 (5 bases). Per germline, CDR1 SEHNR and CDR2 FQNEAQ (reference sequence). The CDR3 has 15 amino acids. V was pared by 5 bases and J by 8 bases, with 18 bases between. The CDR3 here is CASSPPKDIWEKLFF. CDR3 coding DNA: TGTGCCAGCAGCCCGCCCAAGGACATTTGGGAAAAACTGTTTTTT.

V usage is TRBV2 and J usage is TRBJ2-3; 10 bases line up with TRBD2. J gave up 2 bases and V 4 bases, and 6 bases lay outside the gene matches. CDR3 length: 16 residues. Per the germline V gene, CDR1 is SNHLY and CDR2 is FYNNEI. CDR3 sequence: CASSVGTSEYTDTQYF. CDR3 DNA sequence: TGTGCCAGCAGTGTGGGGACTAGCGAGTACACAGATACGCAGTATTTT.

The chain combines TRBV7-9 with TRBJ2-2, with 9 bases identical to TRBD1. The CDR3 sequence is 16 residues long. The V and J ends lost 5 bases and 5 bases, in that order; junction bases with no gene match: 9. Germline V gives CDR1 SEHNR, CDR2 FQNEAQ (reference sequence). The CDR3 region is CASSHHRGPWTGELFF. CDR3 nucleotide sequence: TGTGCCAGCAGCCACCACAGGGGGCCGTGGACCGGGGAGCTGTTTTTT.

The chain combines TRBV5-1 with TRBJ2-3, with 10 positions matching TRBD2. CDR3 length equals 18 residues. J was trimmed by 4 bases and V by 4 bases; bases with no gene match: 15. Per germline, CDR1 SGHRS and CDR2 YFSETQ. CDR3: CASSLAAVSGRAPDTQYF. In DNA, the CDR3 is TGCGCCAGCAGCCTGGCGGCAGTAAGCGGGAGGGCCCCAGATACGCAGTATTTT.

This chain connects TRBV7-9 to TRBJ1-4, with 7 nucleotides matching TRBD1. CDR1 and CDR2 (germline): SEHNR, FQNEAQ (reference sequence). V was pared by 5 bases and J by 1 base, with 4 bases of the junction left unmatched. This CDR3 is 15 amino acids long. The CDR3 loop reads CASSGRDRTNEKLFF. The CDR3 region has the DNA TGTGCCAGCAGCGGCCGGGACAGAACTAATGAAAAACTGTTTTTT.

The chain links TRBV7-2 to TRBJ1-5, with 8 bases lining up with TRBD1. Germline lookup yields CDR1 SGHTA and CDR2 FQGNSA. V shed 1 base, J shed 5 bases, and the junction held 4 bases outside the gene matches. This CDR3 has 15 residues. The CDR3 DNA reads TGTGCCAGCAGCTTAGGACAGGGGATCTATCAGCCCCAGCATTTT. This translates into CASSLGQGIYQPQHF.

The chain carries TRBV5-1 and TRBJ2-7; 10 bases are shared with TRBD1. The germline V gene encodes CDR1 SGHRS and CDR2 YFSETQ. CDR3 size: 15 residues. J was trimmed by 2 bases and V by 3 bases; bases with no gene match: 5. As DNA, the CDR3 is TGCGCCAGCAGCTCGAAGGACAGGGGGACCTACGAGCAGTACTTC. Its protein is CASSSKDRGTYEQYF.

This clone was detected only a few times. This chain connects TRBV6-2 or TRBV6-3 to TRBJ2-5; D unresolved. The CDR3 spans 12 residues. V lost 6 bases and J lost 6, with 11 bases in between. CDR1 MNHEY and CDR2 SVGEGT come from the germline V gene. The CDR3 DNA is TGTGCCAGCAGCCTAAGGGCACAGACCCAGTACTTC. This gives the protein CASSLRAQTQYF.

The V call is TRBV6-5, the J call TRBJ2-1, with 11 nucleotides matching TRBD2. CDR3 length equals 15 residues. After removal of 4 bases from V and 2 bases from J, the junction contained 1 base not matched to a gene. Germline V CDR1 and CDR2: MNHEY, SVGAGI. CDR3: CASSLAGGTYNEQFF. The CDR3 coding sequence is TGTGCCAGCAGTTTAGCGGGAGGGACCTACAATGAGCAGTTCTTC.